This is a list of T cell receptor beta chains from one sample in a study of T cell responses to AZD1222 COVID-19 vaccine. The table came from immunoSEQ multiplex PCR; TCRdb's copy has only in-frame clones and leaves some out. Of some 100,000 clones in the sample, approximately 90% were seen once. Sample: peripheral blood, taken 28 days after the second AZD1222 dose. These TCRs come from an adult who received the AZD1222 COVID-19 vaccine. CDR3s include the opening cysteine and the closing phenylalanine or tryptophan. The D gene is left open where the match is weak. Clone size appears in some rows only: once, few, many, or a class for an expanded clone.

clone_size: NA; d_call: TRBD1; v_call: TRBV9; j_call: TRBJ2-7; cdr3_aa: CASSVEGQGADEQYF; cdr3_nt: TGTGCCAGCAGCGTAGAAGGACAGGGGGCCGACGAGCAGTACTTC
clone_size: NA; d_call: TRBD2; v_call: TRBV27; j_call: TRBJ2-2; cdr3_aa: CASRRTSGGGGTGELFF; cdr3_nt: TGTGCCAGCAGAAGGACTAGCGGGGGCGGGGGCACCGGGGAGCTGTTTTTT
clone_size: NA; d_call: NA; v_call: TRBV28; j_call: TRBJ1-4; cdr3_aa: CASSLGGKMGEKLFF; cdr3_nt: TGTGCCAGCAGTTTAGGTGGCAAAATGGGGGAAAAACTGTTTTTT
clone_size: once; d_call: NA; v_call: TRBV3-1/TRBV3-2; j_call: TRBJ2-5; cdr3_aa: CASSQDIQASRETQYF; cdr3_nt: TGTGCCAGCAGCCAAGATATCCAGGCCTCTCGTGAGACCCAGTACTTC
clone_size: NA; d_call: NA; v_call: TRBV27; j_call: TRBJ2-7; cdr3_aa: CASSSSYTYEQYF; cdr3_nt: TGTGCCAGCAGTTCCTCATACACCTACGAGCAGTACTTC
clone_size: NA; d_call: NA; v_call: TRBV3-1/TRBV3-2; j_call: TRBJ1-4; cdr3_aa: CASSQNRGFSEKLFF; cdr3_nt: TGTGCCAGCAGCCAAAACCGGGGGTTTAGTGAAAAACTGTTTTTT
clone_size: NA; d_call: NA; v_call: TRBV6-2/TRBV6-3; j_call: TRBJ1-6; cdr3_aa: CASSDWNYNSPLHF; cdr3_nt: TGTGCCAGCAGTGACTGGAACTATAATTCACCCCTCCACTTT
clone_size: NA; d_call: NA; v_call: TRBV2; j_call: TRBJ1-3; cdr3_aa: CASSQQSRGNTIYF; cdr3_nt: TGTGCCAGCAGCCAACAATCGCGAGGAAACACCATATATTTT
clone_size: NA; d_call: NA; v_call: TRBV19; j_call: TRBJ1-4; cdr3_aa: CASRQRDGDNEKLFF; cdr3_nt: TGTGCCAGTAGGCAGAGGGACGGAGATAATGAAAAACTGTTTTTT
clone_size: NA; d_call: NA; v_call: TRBV5-5; j_call: TRBJ1-4; cdr3_aa: CASSLGLGGNNEKLFF; cdr3_nt: TGTGCCAGCAGCTTGGGCCTGGGGGGTAATAATGAAAAACTGTTTTTT
clone_size: NA; d_call: TRBD2; v_call: TRBV6-6; j_call: TRBJ2-3; cdr3_aa: CASRTSGGTDTQYF; cdr3_nt: TGTGCCAGCCGTACTAGCGGGGGAACAGATACGCAGTATTTT
clone_size: NA; d_call: NA; v_call: TRBV7-8; j_call: TRBJ1-1; cdr3_aa: CASSLVGLNTEAFF; cdr3_nt: TGTGCCAGCAGCTTAGTCGGATTGAACACTGAAGCTTTCTTT
clone_size: NA; d_call: NA; v_call: TRBV6-2/TRBV6-3; j_call: TRBJ1-5; cdr3_aa: CASSYSIRWGLGNQPQHF; cdr3_nt: TGTGCCAGCAGTTACTCGATCAGGTGGGGACTGGGCAATCAGCCCCAGCATTTT
clone_size: once; d_call: NA; v_call: TRBV9; j_call: TRBJ2-3; cdr3_aa: CASSEGRSSTDTQYF; cdr3_nt: TGTGCCAGCAGCGAGGGTAGGTCTAGCACAGATACGCAGTATTTT
clone_size: NA; d_call: NA; v_call: TRBV3-1/TRBV3-2; j_call: TRBJ1-2; cdr3_aa: CASSRDPDSPTF; cdr3_nt: TGTGCCAGCAGCCGCGACCCAGACAGCCCGACCTTC
clone_size: NA; d_call: NA; v_call: TRBV7-8; j_call: TRBJ1-1; cdr3_aa: CASSLALPRAEAFF; cdr3_nt: TGTGCCAGCAGCTTGGCCCTTCCAAGGGCTGAAGCTTTCTTT
clone_size: once; d_call: NA; v_call: TRBV11-3; j_call: TRBJ2-2; cdr3_aa: CASGRVTGELFF; cdr3_nt: TGTGCCAGCGGAAGGGTAACCGGGGAGCTGTTTTTT
clone_size: NA; d_call: TRBD1; v_call: TRBV28; j_call: TRBJ1-5; cdr3_aa: CASSSDRRGSNQPQHF; cdr3_nt: TGTGCCAGCAGTTCGGACAGGCGGGGTAGCAATCAGCCCCAGCATTTT
clone_size: NA; d_call: NA; v_call: TRBV5-4; j_call: TRBJ1-3; cdr3_aa: CASSLRAWGESSGNTIYF; cdr3_nt: TGTGCCAGCAGCTTAAGGGCTTGGGGTGAGAGCTCTGGAAACACCATATATTTT
clone_size: NA; d_call: TRBD1; v_call: TRBV6-5; j_call: TRBJ1-2; cdr3_aa: CASRGGQGNGGYTF; cdr3_nt: TGTGCCAGCAGGGGAGGACAGGGGAATGGGGGCTACACCTTC
clone_size: NA; d_call: NA; v_call: TRBV3-1/TRBV3-2; j_call: TRBJ1-3; cdr3_aa: CASSQWVGSEDTIYF; cdr3_nt: TGTGCCAGCAGCCAATGGGTAGGGAGTGAAGACACCATATATTTT
clone_size: NA; d_call: NA; v_call: TRBV11-3; j_call: TRBJ2-3; cdr3_aa: CASSPGGGTDTQYF; cdr3_nt: TGTGCCAGCAGCCCTGGCGGGGGCACAGATACGCAGTATTTT
clone_size: NA; d_call: NA; v_call: TRBV19; j_call: TRBJ2-2; cdr3_aa: CASSEGSGAGELFF; cdr3_nt: TGTGCCAGTAGTGAGGGCTCCGGGGCCGGGGAGCTGTTTTTT
clone_size: NA; d_call: NA; v_call: TRBV30; j_call: TRBJ1-5; cdr3_aa: CAWSVGQGGNQPQHF; cdr3_nt: TGTGCCTGGAGTGTCGGGCAGGGTGGTAATCAGCCCCAGCATTTT
clone_size: NA; d_call: NA; v_call: TRBV7-3; j_call: TRBJ2-7; cdr3_aa: CASSLYPGRVSYEQYF; cdr3_nt: TGTGCCAGCAGCTTATATCCCGGTAGAGTATCCTACGAGCAGTACTTC
clone_size: NA; d_call: TRBD1; v_call: TRBV11-2; j_call: TRBJ1-6; cdr3_aa: CASSLGSTGESPLHF; cdr3_nt: TGTGCCAGCAGCTTAGGGTCTACAGGGGAATCACCCCTCCACTTT
clone_size: NA; d_call: NA; v_call: TRBV12-3/TRBV12-4; j_call: TRBJ2-7; cdr3_aa: CASSIGHSYEQYF; cdr3_nt: TGTGCCAGCAGTATCGGACACTCCTACGAGCAGTACTTC
clone_size: NA; d_call: NA; v_call: TRBV9; j_call: TRBJ2-1; cdr3_aa: CASSVVDRGEQFF; cdr3_nt: TGTGCCAGCAGCGTAGTGGACAGAGGTGAGCAGTTCTTC
clone_size: NA; d_call: NA; v_call: TRBV11-3; j_call: TRBJ1-1; cdr3_aa: CASSSMGGNTEAFF; cdr3_nt: TGTGCCAGCAGCTCCATGGGAGGGAACACTGAAGCTTTCTTT
clone_size: few; d_call: NA; v_call: TRBV13; j_call: TRBJ2-7; cdr3_aa: CASSLGPVTYEQYF; cdr3_nt: TGTGCCAGCAGCTTAGGTCCAGTCACCTACGAGCAGTACTTC
clone_size: NA; d_call: NA; v_call: TRBV4-3; j_call: TRBJ2-4; cdr3_aa: CASSQGGNFRGKNIQYF; cdr3_nt: TGCGCCAGCAGCCAAGGAGGGAACTTCCGAGGGAAAAACATTCAGTACTTC
clone_size: NA; d_call: TRBD1; v_call: TRBV4-1; j_call: TRBJ1-4; cdr3_aa: CASSQDGVTGGSQKLFF; cdr3_nt: TGCGCCAGCAGCCAAGATGGAGTGACAGGGGGCTCGCAAAAACTGTTTTTT
clone_size: NA; d_call: NA; v_call: TRBV4-1; j_call: TRBJ2-7; cdr3_aa: CASSQEPGAYEQYF; cdr3_nt: TGCGCCAGCAGCCAAGAGCCAGGGGCCTACGAGCAGTACTTC
clone_size: NA; d_call: NA; v_call: TRBV5-8; j_call: TRBJ2-2; cdr3_aa: CASSFQDPNTGELFF; cdr3_nt: TGTGCCAGCAGCTTCCAGGACCCGAACACCGGGGAGCTGTTTTTT
clone_size: NA; d_call: NA; v_call: TRBV4-3; j_call: TRBJ1-3; cdr3_aa: CASSGNLEFSGNTIYF; cdr3_nt: TGCGCCAGCAGCGGGAACCTAGAGTTTTCTGGAAACACCATATATTTT
clone_size: NA; d_call: NA; v_call: TRBV5-4; j_call: TRBJ2-7; cdr3_aa: CASSTPGAPNEQYF; cdr3_nt: TGTGCCAGCAGTACACCAGGGGCCCCGAACGAGCAGTACTTC
clone_size: NA; d_call: NA; v_call: TRBV19; j_call: TRBJ2-5; cdr3_aa: CASSIDRRGPTGWETQYF; cdr3_nt: TGTGCCAGTAGTATAGATCGCAGGGGACCTACGGGATGGGAGACCCAGTACTTC
clone_size: NA; d_call: TRBD2; v_call: TRBV5-4; j_call: TRBJ2-1; cdr3_aa: CASSLIGAGAYNEQFF; cdr3_nt: TGTGCCAGCAGCTTGATCGGAGCGGGGGCCTACAATGAGCAGTTCTTC
clone_size: NA; d_call: TRBD1; v_call: TRBV6-5; j_call: TRBJ1-2; cdr3_aa: CASRNQGQGVYGYTF; cdr3_nt: TGTGCCAGCAGAAACCAAGGACAGGGGGTATATGGCTACACCTTC
clone_size: NA; d_call: NA; v_call: TRBV6-5; j_call: TRBJ1-4; cdr3_aa: CASRYRPATNEKLFF; cdr3_nt: TGTGCCAGCAGGTACAGGCCCGCAACTAATGAAAAACTGTTTTTT
clone_size: NA; d_call: NA; v_call: TRBV7-2; j_call: TRBJ2-7; cdr3_aa: CASSEGRAVGVQYF; cdr3_nt: TGTGCCAGCAGCGAGGGACGGGCCGTGGGGGTGCAGTACTTC
clone_size: NA; d_call: TRBD2; v_call: TRBV6-6; j_call: TRBJ2-3; cdr3_aa: CASSYGAGGTADTQYF; cdr3_nt: TGTGCCAGCAGTTACGGGGCGGGGGGAACCGCAGATACGCAGTATTTT
clone_size: once; d_call: TRBD2; v_call: TRBV5-4; j_call: TRBJ2-4; cdr3_aa: CASSLDQGGNIQYF; cdr3_nt: TGTGCCAGCAGCTTGGATCAGGGAGGGAACATTCAGTACTTC
clone_size: NA; d_call: NA; v_call: TRBV2; j_call: TRBJ1-4; cdr3_aa: CASNLRTRGNEKLFF; cdr3_nt: TGTGCCAGCAACTTACGGACCCGGGGGAATGAAAAACTGTTTTTT
clone_size: NA; d_call: NA; v_call: TRBV20-1; j_call: TRBJ2-3; cdr3_aa: CSASVPGSDTQYF; cdr3_nt: TGCAGTGCTAGTGTTCCAGGGTCAGATACGCAGTATTTT
clone_size: NA; d_call: TRBD2; v_call: TRBV7-9; j_call: TRBJ2-7; cdr3_aa: CASSPDYSGGYEQYF; cdr3_nt: TGTGCCAGCAGCCCTGACTATAGCGGGGGTTACGAGCAGTACTTC
clone_size: NA; d_call: NA; v_call: TRBV3-1/TRBV3-2; j_call: TRBJ1-6; cdr3_aa: CASRRDGDNSPLHF; cdr3_nt: TGTGCCAGCAGACGCGACGGAGATAATTCACCCCTCCACTTT